Below, 30 T cell receptor beta chains from the same sample are listed, as sequenced in a study of T cell responses to AZD1222 COVID-19 vaccine. Sequencing used immunoSEQ multiplex PCR; TCRdb keeps in-frame clones, though not all of them. This repertoire shows some 200,000 clones, approximately 90% found once; its top ten account for about 3.5%. The sample consisted of peripheral blood, taken 28 days after the second AZD1222 dose. Source of these receptors: an adult who received the AZD1222 COVID-19 vaccine.

The rearrangement joins TRBV5-8 to TRBJ1-1; D not resolved. The germline V gene has CDR1 SGHTS and CDR2 YDEGEE. The CDR3 runs 16 residues. The ends were cut back, 4 bases at V and 1 base at J, with 17 bases in the middle. The CDR3 DNA follows: TGTGCCAGCAGCCGATCCTCATCACCGAGGAACACTGAAGCTTTCTTT. As protein: CASSRSSSPRNTEAFF.

To note about this clone: Other DNA sequences of this sample code for an identical CDR3. This chain uses TRBV2 with TRBJ2-5; D is undetermined. V was trimmed by 1 base and J by 5 bases, leaving 5 bases between them. Germline CDR1 and CDR2: SNHLY and FYNNEI. This CDR3 contains 12 residues. CDR3 amino acids: CASSEGRETQYF. In DNA, the CDR3 is TGTGCCAGCAGTGAAGGGCGGGAGACCCAGTACTTC.

To note about this clone: One end of the junction varies from germline; a read error may be responsible. The chain has TRBV7-7 and TRBJ2-5, with a tentative D call TRBD2 (5 bases). The CDR3 has 15 residues. CDR1 and CDR2 from the germline V gene are SSHAT and FNYEAQ (reference sequence). CDR3 sequence (DNA): TGTGCTAGCAGCTTAGCTTATAGCGCTGGGGAGACCCAGTACTTC. Protein sequence: CASSLAYSAGETQYF. The entire variable domain, with the rest obtained from reference TRBV7-7 and TRBJ2-5, is as follows: GAGVSQSPRYKVTKRGQDVTLRCDPISSHATLYWYQQALGQGPEFLTYFNYEAQPDKSGLPSDRFSAERPEGSISTLTIQRTEQRDSAMYRCASSLAYSAGETQYFGPGTRLLVL.

The chain uses TRBV2 and TRBJ2-7, with 7 bases identical to TRBD2. Germline lookup yields CDR1 SNHLY and CDR2 FYNNEI. The V segment lost 11 bases and the J segment 3 bases; nucleotides outside the gene matches: 10. This CDR3 has 13 residues. The CDR3 coding sequence is TGTGCCTCAAGGCGGGAGAGGAACTACGAGCAGTACTTC. The encoded protein is CASRRERNYEQYF.

The chain uses TRBV3-1 (or the pseudogene TRBV3-2) and TRBJ1-6; D gene uncertain. V was shortened by 1 base and J by 10 bases, with 5 bases between the two germline ends. The CDR3 has 12 residues. Germline loops: CDR1 LGHDT, CDR2 YNNKEL (reference sequence). As DNA, the CDR3 is TGTGCCAGCAGCCAAGGAGACTCACCCCTCCACTTT. This gives the protein CASSQGDSPLHF.

The gene calls are TRBV12-5 and TRBJ1-2; D call uncertain. The CDR3 runs 14 residues. Trimming left V 0 bases short and J 8 bases short, with 13 bases between. The germline V gene has CDR1 LGHNT and CDR2 FRNRAP. The CDR3 region is CASGLVILSRGYTF. The CDR3 nucleotides are TGTGCTAGTGGTTTGGTAATCCTATCCCGGGGCTACACCTTC.

The V gene is TRBV19, the J gene TRBJ1-5, with a tentative D call TRBD1 (5 bases). Germline CDR1 is LNHDA and CDR2 is SQIVND (reference sequence). The CDR3 has 15 residues. V shed 3 bases and J shed 7 bases, with 16 bases lying between them. The CDR3 region has the DNA TGTGCCAGTAGTATTCAGGCAGGGAGGGGCCAGCCCCAGCATTTT. This translates into CASSIQAGRGQPQHF.

This clone came up once. The CDR3 sequence: CASSQDRGRNQPQHF. The CDR3 DNA reads TGTGCCAGCAGCCAAGATAGAGGCCGCAATCAGCCCCAGCATTTT. This chain links TRBV3-1 (or the pseudogene TRBV3-2) with TRBJ1-5, with unresolved D. Trimming took 0 bases from V and 2 from J, leaving 8 bases between them. The CDR3 covers 15 residues. The germline gives CDR1 LGHDT, CDR2 YNNKEL (reference sequence).

The table lists this clone with a count of one. V and J are TRBV28 and TRBJ1-5; D is unresolved. The CDR3 consists of 13 residues. Germline V CDR1 and CDR2: MDHEN, SYDVKM. The V gene lost 3 bases and the J gene lost 2 bases, with 5 bases spanning the gap. The CDR3 here is CASSLPGNQPQHF. CDR3 bases: TGTGCCAGCAGTTTGCCGGGCAATCAGCCCCAGCATTTT.

Here the CDR3 reads CASSGDWLPSEQFF. DNA of the CDR3: TGTGCCAGCAGTGGGGACTGGTTGCCGAGTGAGCAGTTCTTC. The gene calls are TRBV2 and TRBJ2-1; maybe TRBD2 (6 bases). The V gene's germline CDR1 is SNHLY and CDR2 FYNNEI. Trimming cost V 4 bases and J 9 bases, with 16 bases left between them. The CDR3 has 14 residues.

This chain links TRBV5-1 with TRBJ2-7; TRBD2 matches at 8 bases. The CDR3 extends over 15 amino acids. V was pared by 1 base and J by 4 bases, with 7 bases of the junction left unmatched. Germline lookup yields CDR1 SGHRS and CDR2 YFSETQ. CDR3 loop: CASSLSAGALYEQYF. The CDR3 coding sequence is TGCGCCAGCAGCTTGTCAGCGGGGGCCTTATACGAGCAGTACTTC.

The chain is built from TRBV2 and TRBJ1-3, with D hard to call. This CDR3 is built from 16 residues. V lost 3 bases to trimming and J lost 0 bases, with 12 bases between them. Germline CDR1 is SNHLY and CDR2 is FYNNEI. This CDR3 reads CASSERSMSSGNTIYF. CDR3 nucleotide sequence: TGTGCCAGCAGTGAGAGGAGTATGAGCTCTGGAAACACCATATATTTT.

The chain uses TRBV30 and TRBJ1-3; the D gene is possibly TRBD1 (5 bases). The V end lost 7 bases, the J end lost 9 bases, and 13 bases lay between the germline ends. This CDR3 spans 11 amino acids. Germline V CDR1 and CDR2: GTSNPN, SVGIG (reference sequence). The CDR3 DNA follows: TGTGCCTCCATCGGGGGACCCACCATATATTTT. Protein product: CASIGGPTIYF.

This clone was counted once. A read error is possible here, since a much larger clone lies one base away. The chain uses TRBV28 and TRBJ2-1; unclear D gene. Germline lookup yields CDR1 MDHEN and CDR2 SYDVKM. V lost 3 bases to trimming and J lost 4 bases, with 4 bases between them. CDR3 length equals 12 residues. Here the CDR3 reads CASSFWYNEQFF. CDR3 DNA: TGTGCCAGCAGTTTCTGGTACAATGAGCAGTTCTTC.

CDR3 bases: TGTGCCAGCAGCCGGGACAGGGATGGGGGCTACACCTTC. Protein: CASSRDRDGGYTF. The J gene is TRBJ1-2, the V gene TRBV6-5; TRBD1 matches 9 bases. CDR1 and CDR2 (germline): MNHEY, SVGAGI. V was pared by 6 bases and J by 8 bases, with 7 bases of the junction left unmatched. The CDR3 extends over 13 amino acids.

About this clone: This same CDR3 is encoded by further DNA sequences in the sample. The chain couples TRBV9 to TRBJ2-7, with 8 bases lining up with TRBD2. The CDR3 consists of 15 residues. Germline values: CDR1 SGDLS, CDR2 YYNGEE. The ends lost 0 bases at V and 3 bases at J; junction bases unmatched: 5. The CDR3 DNA is TGTGCCAGCAGCGTAGGATTAGCGGGAAGCTACGAGCAGTACTTC. Residues: CASSVGLAGSYEQYF.

This chain uses TRBV2 with TRBJ2-3, with D hard to call. The CDR3 length is 13 residues. Germline V CDR1 and CDR2: SNHLY, FYNNEI. Deletions cut 10 bases from V and 2 bases from J, with 13 bases between. CDR3 coding DNA: TGTGCCACCTCAGTCGAGTCCACAGATACGCAGTATTTT. Its translation: CATSVESTDTQYF.

The V call is TRBV18, the J call TRBJ2-1; perhaps TRBD1 as D (6 bases). The V gene lost 6 bases and the J gene lost 6 bases, with 21 bases spanning the gap. The germline gives CDR1 KGHSH, CDR2 LQKENI. The CDR3 loop spans 16 amino acids. The CDR3 protein is CASSQTDPGGLNEQFF. The CDR3 DNA is TGTGCCAGCTCTCAAACGGATCCTGGGGGCCTCAATGAGCAGTTCTTC. Together with reference TRBV18 and TRBJ2-1, the CDR3 gives the full variable domain: NAGVMQNPRHLVRRRGQEARLRCSPMKGHSHVYWYRQLPEEGLKFMVYLQKENIIDESGMPKERFSAEFPKEGPSILRIQQVVRGDSAAYFCASSQTDPGGLNEQFFGPGTRLTVL.

This clone was found once. V gene TRBV19 combines with J gene TRBJ2-5; 9 bases line up with TRBD1. CDR3 length: 14 residues. V lost 3 bases, J lost 4 bases, and 3 bases stayed unmatched. Per germline, CDR1 LNHDA and CDR2 SQIVND (reference sequence). CDR3: CASSMDRGAETQYF. The DNA of the CDR3 is TGTGCCAGTAGTATGGACAGGGGAGCAGAGACCCAGTACTTC.

This clone was seen just once. The V call is TRBV2, the J call TRBJ2-1; D not certain. Germline V gene sequence: CDR1 SNHLY, CDR2 FYNNEI. CDR3 size: 15 residues. Between the trimmed V and J ends, which lost 7 bases and 1 base, there was a span of 14 bases. The CDR3 spells CASTRGGSSYNEQFF. The DNA of the CDR3 is TGTGCCAGCACCCGAGGTGGGTCATCCTACAATGAGCAGTTCTTC.

This chain links TRBV3-1 (or the pseudogene TRBV3-2) with TRBJ2-7, with D unclear. V was clipped by 1 base and J by 2 bases, with 12 bases between them. The CDR3 is 15 amino acids. The V gene's germline CDR1 is LGHDT and CDR2 YNNKEL (reference sequence). The CDR3 DNA sequence: TGTGCCAGCAGCCAAGTTGAAGGACCGACCTACGAGCAGTACTTC. This translates into CASSQVEGPTYEQYF.

V usage is TRBV28 and J usage is TRBJ2-7, with 8 bases fitting TRBD1. Germline V gives CDR1 MDHEN, CDR2 SYDVKM. This CDR3 is built from 16 residues. Losses at the gene ends were 5 bases for V and 6 bases for J; bases not matched to a gene: 15. CDR3: CASSPRPTGGWVEQYF. In DNA, the CDR3 is TGTGCCAGCAGTCCCCGCCCCACAGGGGGATGGGTCGAGCAGTACTTC.

The chain is built from TRBV6-5 and TRBJ2-1; 8 bases agree with TRBD2. The length of the CDR3 is 15 residues. Trimming removed 5 bases from V and 10 bases from J; junction bases left unmatched: 13. Looked up from germline, CDR1 is MNHEY and CDR2 is SVGAGI. This CDR3 reads CASSRGLAGLREQFF. The DNA for the CDR3 is TGTGCCAGCAGTCGTGGACTAGCTGGCCTTAGGGAGCAGTTCTTC.

This rearrangement joins TRBV4-1 to TRBJ2-7, with 9 positions matching TRBD1. The CDR3 is 16 amino acids. Germline V lookup: CDR1 MGHRA, CDR2 YSYEKL. Losses at the gene ends were 2 bases for V and 3 bases for J; bases not matched to a gene: 8. The CDR3 bases are TGCGCCAGCAGCCAATTAACCGGGACAGGGTACTACGAGCAGTACTTC. It codes for CASSQLTGTGYYEQYF.

This sequence joins TRBV11-2 and TRBJ2-2; TRBD1 or TRBD2 may be the D gene (5 bases each). The CDR3 runs to 18 residues. V gave up 2 bases and J gave up 4 bases, with 20 bases separating them. Germline V CDR1 and CDR2: SGHAT, FQNNGV. The chain's CDR3 is CASSLSLGGSQVTGELFF. The CDR3 DNA is TGTGCCAGCAGCTTAAGCCTTGGGGGAAGTCAGGTCACCGGGGAGCTGTTTTTT. The whole variable domain, filled in from reference TRBV11-2 and TRBJ2-2, reads EAGVAQSPRYKIIEKRQSVAFWCNPISGHATLYWYQQILGQGPKLLIQFQNNGVVDDSQLPKDRFSAERLKGVDSTLKIQPAKLEDSAVYLCASSLSLGGSQVTGELFFGEGSRLTVL.

This chain uses TRBV19 with TRBJ2-7, with no clear D. V lost 2 bases, J lost 1 base, and 6 bases lay in between. The CDR3 totals 13 residues. Germline-derived CDR1 and CDR2 are LNHDA and SQIVND (reference sequence). The CDR3 coding sequence is TGTGCCAGTAGTATATCAGATTCCTACGAGCAGTACTTC. This codes for CASSISDSYEQYF.

In its sample, this clone was seen a few times. The gene calls are TRBV11-3 and TRBJ2-5, with 7 positions matching TRBD1. J gave up 4 bases and V 1 base, and 3 bases lay outside the gene matches. The CDR3 totals 14 residues. CDR1 is SGHNT, CDR2 YENEEA, per germline. Here the CDR3 DNA reads TGTGCCAGCAGCTTAGGACAGGGCCCAGAGACCCAGTACTTC. Protein product: CASSLGQGPETQYF.

The CDR3 loop is CASSPRGILNTEAFF. The CDR3 DNA reads as TGTGCCAGCTCACCTCGAGGTATTTTGAACACTGAAGCTTTCTTT. The chain uses TRBV18 and TRBJ1-1; D is unresolved. The V gene lost 3 bases and the J gene lost 0 bases, with 11 bases spanning the gap. The length of the CDR3 is 15 residues. The germline V gene encodes CDR1 KGHSH and CDR2 LQKENI.

The chain joins TRBV27 to TRBJ2-3, with D possibly matching TRBD2 (6 bases). This CDR3 spans 17 amino acids. Trimming left V 0 bases short and J 2 bases short, with 15 bases between. Germline V gives CDR1 MNHEY, CDR2 SMNVEV (reference sequence). The CDR3 reads CASSLSPGGGHTDTQYF. CDR3 sequence (DNA): TGTGCCAGCAGTTTATCCCCCGGTGGAGGGCACACAGATACGCAGTATTTT.

This chain links TRBV6-1 with TRBJ1-5, with D perhaps matching TRBD1 (6 bases). CDR3 length: 14 residues. Germline CDR1 reads MNHNS; CDR2 reads SASEGT. V lost 2 bases and J 4 bases, leaving 9 bases between the germline ends. The CDR3 sequence is CASSELGGNQPQHF. The CDR3 nucleotides are TGTGCCAGCAGTGAATTAGGGGGGAATCAGCCCCAGCATTTT.